The clone carrying this T cell receptor (beta chain) was observed many times. No antigen is known for it. TCR beta CDR3 sequences were amplified from RNA transcripts. Primed by the HTBI set, a first-round RT-PCR was run on the TCR CDR3. TCRdb reanalysed the multiplex PCR reads using MiXCR and keeps one entry per CDR3 protein. The sample shows about 360,000 distinct CDR3 sequences, approximately 13% of them seen only once. The data stem from a study of T cells in Graves' hyperthyroidism and ophthalmopathy. Whole-study results and caveats: Blood held most thyroid clonotypes expanded above 0.001 frequency.

Across 18 months, stable Graves' hyperthyroidism was marked by no progression to ophthalmopathy. Lactation, pregnancy, other autoimmune disease or uncontrolled infection excluded patients. A roughly 9.7 ml volume of fresh peripheral blood provided the PBMCs. V lost 5 bases and J lost 13, with 23 bases in between. The CDR3 is 15 amino acids. The sample taken for sequencing was blood. The clonotype comes from a woman under 30 with Graves' hyperthyroidism. The chain is built from TRBV12-3 or TRBV12-4 and TRBJ1-4; perhaps TRBD1 as D (5 bases). The CDR3 region is CASSETGTGWSSLFF. In nucleotides, the CDR3 is TGTGCCAGCAGTGAAACCGGGACGGGATGGTCTTCACTGTTTTTT.